Below, 15 T cell receptor beta chains from the same sample are listed, as sequenced in a study of blood T cell repertoires in COVID-19. The repertoire was sequenced with immunoSEQ multiplex PCR; TCRdb's copy has only in-frame clones and lacks some. The sample has roughly 300,000 clones, roughly 85% seen once. The sequencing sample was made of PBMCs or T cells enriched from blood (not recorded which). Every receptor here comes from a woman aged 25 to 39 who had recovered from COVID-19.

The V gene is TRBV6-5, the J gene TRBJ2-2, with 9 bases lining up with TRBD1. CDR3 length equals 15 residues. CDR1 MNHEY and CDR2 SVGAGI come from the germline V gene. The trim removed 7 bases at V and 1 base at J, leaving 4 bases unmatched. DNA for the CDR3: TGTGCCAGCACCGGGACAGGGCGGAACACCGGGGAGCTGTTTTTT. Protein sequence: CASTGTGRNTGELFF.

The chain links TRBV29-1 to TRBJ1-3; D is unresolved. The V gene lost 4 bases and the J gene lost 4 bases, with 14 bases spanning the gap. Germline assignment: CDR1 SQVTM and CDR2 ANQGSEA. This CDR3 spans 14 amino acids. CDR3 DNA: TGCAGCGTTGGGTCCGCCGCTCAGGGAAACACCATATATTTT. This codes for CSVGSAAQGNTIYF. Variable domain in full (rest from reference TRBV29-1 and TRBJ1-3): SAVISQKPSRDICQRGTSLTIQCQVDSQVTMMFWYRQQPGQSLTLIATANQGSEATYESGFVIDKFPISRPNLTFSTLTVSNMSPEDSSIYLCSVGSAAQGNTIYFGEGSWLTVV.

The chain couples TRBV27 to TRBJ1-2; TRBD1 matches 11 bases. The CDR3 consists of 13 residues. Per the germline V gene, CDR1 is MNHEY and CDR2 is SMNVEV (reference sequence). After removal of 5 bases from V and 6 bases from J, the junction contained 2 bases not matched to a gene. The CDR3 loop is CASSGGQGDGYTF. The CDR3 DNA is TGTGCCAGCAGTGGGGGACAGGGGGATGGCTACACCTTC.

The V call is TRBV3-1 (or the pseudogene TRBV3-2), the J call TRBJ2-7, with 8 nucleotides matching TRBD1. From germline, CDR1 is LGHDT and CDR2 YNNKEL (reference sequence). The ends lost 0 bases at V and 2 bases at J; junction bases unmatched: 3. The CDR3 runs 15 residues. CDR3: CASSQDQGAPYEQYF. DNA for the CDR3: TGTGCCAGCAGCCAAGATCAGGGGGCTCCCTACGAGCAGTACTTC.

This chain connects TRBV30 to TRBJ1-2; D is perhaps TRBD1 (6 bases). V gave up 2 bases and J gave up 7 bases, with 11 bases separating them. The germline V gene encodes CDR1 GTSNPN and CDR2 SVGIG (reference sequence). The CDR3 runs to 12 residues. The CDR3 DNA reads as TGTGCCTGGAGTATACAGGGTGGTGGCTACACCTTC. Translation: CAWSIQGGGYTF.

The chain uses TRBV18 and TRBJ2-7, with 8 positions matching TRBD2. The CDR3 covers 15 residues. Germline V CDR1 and CDR2: KGHSH, LQKENI. V dropped 0 bases and J dropped 9; count of bases not matched to a gene: 10. CDR3 nucleotide sequence: TGTGCCAGCTCACCACCGGATCCGCGGGGGGCCCCGCAGTACTTC. Its translation: CASSPPDPRGAPQYF. Full variable domain (rest looked up from reference TRBV18 and TRBJ2-7): NAGVMQNPRHLVRRRGQEARLRCSPMKGHSHVYWYRQLPEEGLKFMVYLQKENIIDESGMPKERFSAEFPKEGPSILRIQQVVRGDSAAYFCASSPPDPRGAPQYFGPGTRLTVT.

The chain joins TRBV6-5 to TRBJ1-5; weak D call: TRBD1 (6 bases). Per germline, CDR1 MNHEY and CDR2 SVGAGI. Between the trimmed V and J ends, which lost 4 bases and 2 bases, there was a span of 9 bases. The CDR3 is 14 residues long. The CDR3 sequence is CASSLQGRNQPQHF. The CDR3, as DNA: TGTGCCAGCAGTTTACAGGGACGCAATCAGCCCCAGCATTTT.

This chain's CDR3 is CASSPRPQGEKNTEAFF. CDR3 DNA: TGTGCCAGCTCACCAAGGCCCCAGGGGGAGAAGAACACTGAAGCTTTCTTT. The rearrangement links TRBV18 to TRBJ1-1, with 7 bases matching TRBD1. The CDR3 length is 17 residues. V lost 2 bases, J lost 1 base, and 10 bases stayed unmatched. Germline assignment: CDR1 KGHSH and CDR2 LQKENI.

The chain employs TRBV5-4 and TRBJ2-3, with TRBD2 as a possible D gene (6 bases). The CDR3 runs to 17 residues. The V and J ends lost 0 bases and 2 bases respectively, with 16 bases between them. From germline, CDR1 is SGHNT and CDR2 YYREEE (reference sequence). CDR3 residues: CASSLVGGAATTDTQYF. In DNA form, the CDR3 reads TGTGCCAGCAGCTTGGTGGGGGGTGCCGCTACCACAGATACGCAGTATTTT.

The V gene is TRBV5-1, the J gene TRBJ1-2; weak D call: TRBD1 (6 bases). The CDR3 spans 17 residues. V was cut by 0 bases and J by 4 bases, with 19 bases left in between. CDR1 and CDR2 from the germline V gene are SGHRS and YFSETQ. The CDR3 DNA reads TGCGCCAGCAGCTTGGCCCCCGCGGAAGGACAGAGCTATGGCTACACCTTC. This gives the protein CASSLAPAEGQSYGYTF.

J is TRBJ1-3 and V is TRBV3-1 (or the pseudogene TRBV3-2); D might be TRBD1 (5 bases). The germline CDR1 and CDR2 sequences are LGHDT and YNNKEL (reference sequence). The CDR3 is 15 amino acids. The ends were cut back, 1 base at V and 2 bases at J, with 9 bases in the middle. For the CDR3, the DNA is TGTGCCAGCAGCCAAGGGTCGGGGGCTGGAAACACCATATATTTT. This translates into CASSQGSGAGNTIYF.

The chain combines TRBV10-3 with TRBJ1-5, with TRBD1 identical over 8 bases. There are 15 residues in the CDR3. V gave up 10 bases and J gave up 0 bases; unmatched junction bases: 8. Germline CDR1 reads ENHRY; CDR2 reads SYGVKD. The CDR3 nucleotides read TGTGCCACCGAGGTGGGGACAGGTAGCAATCAGCCCCAGCATTTT. Protein: CATEVGTGSNQPQHF.

The rearrangement links TRBV24-1 to TRBJ1-2; D is possibly TRBD1 (5 bases). The CDR3 is 13 residues long. The V and J ends lost 5 bases and 5 bases respectively, with 11 bases between them. Looked up from germline, CDR1 is KGHDR and CDR2 is SFDVKD. CDR3 DNA sequence: TGTGCCACCAGTGCCGGGCAGGGTTATGGCTACACCTTC. Translation gives CATSAGQGYGYTF.

This chain joins TRBV27 and TRBJ2-4; 8 positions match TRBD2. This CDR3 is 17 amino acids long. CDR1 and CDR2 (germline): MNHEY, SMNVEV (reference sequence). Trimming took 7 bases from V and 3 from J; bases not matched to a gene: 14. This CDR3 reads CASTMILPGGIKNIQYF. The CDR3 DNA follows: TGTGCCAGCACGATGATCCTCCCGGGGGGGATCAAAAACATTCAGTACTTC.

This clone occurred a few times. The rearrangement joins TRBV6-2 or TRBV6-3 to TRBJ1-5, with D perhaps matching TRBD1 (5 bases). This CDR3 region has 14 residues. CDR1 and CDR2 (germline): MNHEY, SVGEGT. Trimming pared 5 bases from V and 2 bases from J, leaving 10 bases between. CDR3 in amino acids: CASSRIQGNQPQHF. DNA for the CDR3: TGTGCCAGCAGTCGAATACAGGGCAATCAGCCCCAGCATTTT.